The sample holds a few counts of the clone carrying this TCR beta chain. The sample comes from a study of blood T cell repertoires in COVID-19. At the level of the study: Samples taken during acute and convalescent COVID-19 were collected in the United States, Italy and Spain. The cDNA or gDNA used as material had been derived from T cells, B-cell-depleted T cells, or PBMCs.

Source study methods: Using reference gene primer amplification, nucleated cell counts were estimated. Sequencing was performed with immunoSEQ multiplex PCR; in TCRdb, only in-frame clones are kept and a portion is missing. That table supplies the V and J calls and clone size; D and trimming were determined from the DNA. The table has approximately 210,000 clones, 92% seen once; the top ten hold more than 0.95%. Sequencing was performed on peripheral blood. This clonotype was obtained from a man younger than 45 with acute or convalescent COVID-19.

CDR3 nucleotides: TGTGCCAGCAGCCTTCGGGGTAGCGGGGGCAATGAGCAGTTCTTC. Its translation is CASSLRGSGGNEQFF. The chain employs TRBV11-3 and TRBJ2-1; 9 nucleotides agree with TRBD2. The V gene end was trimmed by 5 bases and the J gene end by 6 bases; junction bases not matched to a gene: 8. The CDR3 spans 15 residues. Germline lookup yields CDR1 SGHNT and CDR2 YENEEA.